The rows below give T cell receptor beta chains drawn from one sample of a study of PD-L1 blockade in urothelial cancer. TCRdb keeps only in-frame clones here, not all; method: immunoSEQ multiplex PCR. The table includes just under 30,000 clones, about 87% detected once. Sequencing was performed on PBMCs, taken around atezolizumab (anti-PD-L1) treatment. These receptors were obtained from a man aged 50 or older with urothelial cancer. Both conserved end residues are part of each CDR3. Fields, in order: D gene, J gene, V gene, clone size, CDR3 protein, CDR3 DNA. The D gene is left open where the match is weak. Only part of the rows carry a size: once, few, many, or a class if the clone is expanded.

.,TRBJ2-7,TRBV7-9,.,CASSLGQVEQYF,TGTGCCAGCAGCTTAGGACAGGTCGAGCAGTACTTC
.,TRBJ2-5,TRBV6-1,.,CASDRTSQETQYF,TGTGCCAGCGATAGAACTAGCCAAGAGACCCAGTACTTC
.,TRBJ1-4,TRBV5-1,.,CASSLDLTQATNEKLFF,TGCGCCAGCAGCTTGGATCTGACGCAGGCAACTAATGAAAAACTGTTTTTT
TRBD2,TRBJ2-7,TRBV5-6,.,CASSWVLGFAGGYEQYF,TGTGCCAGCAGCTGGGTCCTTGGATTCGCGGGAGGATACGAGCAGTACTTC
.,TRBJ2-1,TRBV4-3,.,CASSQGPELHEQFF,TGCGCCAGCAGCCAAGGTCCGGAGTTGCATGAGCAGTTCTTC
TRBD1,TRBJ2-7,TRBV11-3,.,CASSSLRDRGRFEQYF,TGTGCCAGCAGCTCCCTGCGGGACAGGGGGCGCTTCGAGCAGTACTTC
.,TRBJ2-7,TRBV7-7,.,CASSLDPTSYEQYF,TGTGCTAGCAGCTTAGACCCAACTAGTTACGAGCAGTACTTC
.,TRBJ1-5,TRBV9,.,CASSKQDSSGPQHF,TGTGCCAGCAGCAAGCAGGACTCATCGGGGCCCCAGCATTTT
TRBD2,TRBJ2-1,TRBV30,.,CACRLAGGPANEQFF,TGTGCCTGTAGGCTAGCGGGAGGGCCAGCGAATGAGCAGTTCTTC
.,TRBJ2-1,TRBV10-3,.,CAISDQNHNEQFF,TGTGCCATCAGTGACCAGAATCACAATGAGCAGTTCTTC
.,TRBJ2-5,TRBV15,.,CATSTRLTETQYF,TGTGCCACCAGCACCAGACTGACGGAGACCCAGTACTTC
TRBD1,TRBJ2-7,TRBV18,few,CASSAAGQGTYEQYF,TGTGCCAGCTCAGCAGCGGGACAGGGTACCTACGAGCAGTACTTC
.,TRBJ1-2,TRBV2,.,CASSETFPAPGYTF,TGTGCCAGCAGTGAGACTTTCCCTGCCCCTGGCTACACCTTC
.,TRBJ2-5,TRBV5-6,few,CASSSWGPAGETQYF,TGTGCCAGCAGCTCATGGGGACCCGCGGGGGAGACCCAGTACTTC